This TCR beta chain was recovered during a study of cytotoxic CD8 clonotypes in ibrutinib-treated CLL. About the research overall: Response samples were obtained once patients had received a median roughly 11 months of treatment, range 6 to 36. Whole-study findings and limits: The study found public clonotypes uncommon, contracting or stable on treatment.

Comment on this clone: Its target is not known.

The V gene end was trimmed by 0 bases and the J gene end by 0 bases; junction bases not matched to a gene: 10. There are 18 residues in the CDR3. Germline-derived CDR1 and CDR2 are SNHLY and FYNNEI. Measured with immunoSEQ multiplex PCR; TCRdb has only the in-frame clones, and not every one. The data hold tens of thousands of clones, with over 60% observed a single time. The sequence was obtained from a human donor with chronic lymphocytic leukemia. The sample was PBMCs, taken after 12 months of ibrutinib treatment. The rearrangement links TRBV2 to TRBJ2-5; 7 positions agree with TRBD1. The CDR3 coding sequence is TGTGCCAGCAGTGAAGCGCTTCTGGACAGGAATGACCAAGAGACCCAGTACTTC. Encoded protein: CASSEALLDRNDQETQYF.